One sample yielded the 25 T cell receptor beta chains listed below, sequenced in a study of blood T cells in healthy people across ages. Using a J-beta primer mix together with a sample-barcoded 5' primer, a second PCR was run for roughly 6 to 11 cycles. MiXCR, applied by TCRdb to the 5' RACE reads, yields one record per CDR3 protein. This sample carries about 900,000 distinct CDR3 sequences, around two thirds of them seen once, and the ten largest clones take around 30%. Material: blood. The receptors come from a man aged 25 to 40 in good health.

The chain carries TRBV5-1 and TRBJ2-6; 7 bases line up with TRBD1. CDR3 size: 18 residues. Germline V lookup: CDR1 SGHRS, CDR2 YFSETQ. The J segment lost 0 bases and the V segment lost 0 bases, leaving 6 bases of the junction unmatched. CDR3 amino acids: CASSLVGTATSGANVLTF. Written as DNA, the CDR3 is TGCGCCAGCAGCTTGGTAGGGACAGCGACCTCTGGGGCCAACGTCCTGACTTTC.

The table lists this clonotype with a few counts. The chain recombines TRBV7-2 with TRBJ2-7; no firm D call. The length of the CDR3 is 14 residues. Looked up from germline, CDR1 is SGHTA and CDR2 is FQGNSA. The V end was cut by 0 bases, the J end by 0 bases, with 6 bases between. CDR3 nucleotides: TGTGCCAGCAGCTTAGCCCCAGACTCCTACGAGCAGTACTTC. Translating it yields CASSLAPDSYEQYF.

The V call is TRBV20-1, the J call TRBJ2-1, with D perhaps TRBD2 (6 bases). Germline V gene lookup returns CDR1 DFQATT and CDR2 SNEGSKA (reference sequence). V was cut by 4 bases and J by 0 bases, with 13 bases left in between. The CDR3 loop spans 15 amino acids. Here the CDR3 DNA reads TGCAGTGCTAACCCTAGCGTTAGCTCCTACAATGAGCAGTTCTTC. Protein: CSANPSVSSYNEQFF.

V gene TRBV27 combines with J gene TRBJ2-5; 7 positions agree with TRBD2. The CDR3 is 13 residues long. Losses at the gene ends were 6 bases for V and 5 bases for J; bases not matched to a gene: 6. The germline gives CDR1 MNHEY, CDR2 SMNVEV (reference sequence). CDR3: CASRSGGWETQYF. CDR3 DNA sequence: TGTGCCAGCAGGTCCGGGGGGTGGGAGACCCAGTACTTC.

This clonotype came up once. V is TRBV20-1 and J is TRBJ2-7; weak D call: TRBD1 (5 bases). This CDR3 region has 14 residues. The germline V gene encodes CDR1 DFQATT and CDR2 SNEGSKA (reference sequence). V was cut by 5 bases and J by 6 bases, with 20 bases left in between. CDR3 nucleotide sequence: TGCAGTGCTTCAAGACAGCAACGTCCGGCCGAGCAGTACTTC. Translating it yields CSASRQQRPAEQYF.

This clonotype was seen a handful of times. The chain combines TRBV27 with TRBJ1-2; TRBD1 matches at 9 bases. Germline V gene lookup returns CDR1 MNHEY and CDR2 SMNVEV (reference sequence). Germline trimming cut 6 bases from V and 1 base from J; bases unmatched to any gene: 3. The CDR3 is 14 amino acids. Here the CDR3 reads CASRRTGVNYGYTF. The CDR3 coding sequence is TGTGCCAGCAGAAGGACAGGGGTTAACTATGGCTACACCTTC.

V gene TRBV29-1 combines with J gene TRBJ1-2; no definite D call. In germline, CDR1 is SQVTM, CDR2 ANQGSEA. With 3 bases removed from V and 4 bases from J, the gap between germline ends came to 9 bases. This CDR3 is 12 amino acids long. The CDR3 nucleotides are TGCAGCGTTGACGGGCTGGGCTATGGCTACACCTTC. Amino acids: CSVDGLGYGYTF. Using reference TRBV29-1 and TRBJ1-2 for the parts outside the CDR3, the full variable domain is SAVISQKPSRDICQRGTSLTIQCQVDSQVTMMFWYRQQPGQSLTLIATANQGSEATYESGFVIDKFPISRPNLTFSTLTVSNMSPEDSSIYLCSVDGLGYGYTFGSGTRLTVV.

This clonotype was seen more than once but under ten times. The chain joins TRBV7-2 to TRBJ2-3, with a weak D call TRBD2 (7 bases). In germline, CDR1 is SGHTA, CDR2 FQGNSA. Trimming pared 5 bases from V and 4 bases from J, leaving 16 bases between. The CDR3 covers 15 residues. The CDR3 protein is CASSQRGTNADTQYF. The CDR3 region has the DNA TGTGCCAGCAGCCAGAGGGGGACTAATGCAGATACGCAGTATTTT.

The rearrangement links TRBV7-9 to TRBJ2-7; D remains ambiguous. This CDR3 comprises 15 residues. The V gene lost 5 bases and the J gene lost 5 bases, with 19 bases spanning the gap. The V gene's germline CDR1 is SEHNR and CDR2 FQNEAQ (reference sequence). CDR3 bases: TGTGCCAGCAGCCGGGCCTTCTGGCTGGGCCACGAGCAGTACTTC. Amino acids: CASSRAFWLGHEQYF.

The chain combines TRBV12-3 or TRBV12-4 with TRBJ2-4; 9 bases line up with TRBD1. The CDR3 has 13 residues. V lost 6 bases and J lost 8; bases outside the gene matches: 5. The CDR3 DNA follows: TGTGCCAGCAGCGCCCGACAGGGGGACATTCAGTACTTC. Amino acid sequence: CASSARQGDIQYF.

The genes are TRBV11-2 and TRBJ2-1; weak D call: TRBD1 (5 bases). The J call is doubtful: the DNA matches TRBJ2-7 better. Germline lookup yields CDR1 SGHAT and CDR2 FQNNGV. The CDR3 covers 14 residues. CDR3 residues: CASSLGTQVRAQYF. The CDR3 DNA reads as TGTGCCAGCAGCTTAGGGACACAGGTACGGGCGCAGTACTTC.

This chain connects TRBV27 to TRBJ2-7; 9 nucleotides line up with TRBD2. Judging by the DNA end, TRBJ2-5 fits better; the J call may be wrong. The germline V gene encodes CDR1 MNHEY and CDR2 SMNVEV (reference sequence). The CDR3 contains 14 residues. CDR3 in amino acids: CASSNSAGGGTQYF. The DNA of the CDR3 is TGTGCCAGCAGTAACTCAGCGGGGGGCGGGACCCAGTACTTC.

Of note for this clonotype: An end of the junction does not agree with germline; a read error may underlie this. The rearrangement joins TRBV6-6 to TRBJ2-3; no clear D. The V gene's germline CDR1 is MNHNY and CDR2 SVGAGI (reference sequence). The CDR3 spans 14 residues. The CDR3 protein is CASSSTTLTDTRYF. In DNA form, the CDR3 reads TGTGCCAGCAGTTCGACGACATTAACAGATACGCGGTATTTT.

V usage is TRBV28 and J usage is TRBJ2-7; D ambiguous. The V gene's germline CDR1 is MDHEN and CDR2 SYDVKM. Trimming removed 3 bases from V and 4 bases from J, with 10 bases in between. CDR3 length equals 13 residues. CDR3 sequence: CASSFPLTYEQYF. The DNA for the CDR3 is TGTGCCAGCAGTTTTCCCCTAACTTACGAGCAGTACTTC. Using reference TRBV28 and TRBJ2-7 for the parts outside the CDR3, the full variable domain is DVKVTQSSRYLVKRTGEKVFLECVQDMDHENMFWYRQDPGLGLRLIYFSYDVKMKEKGDIPEGYSVSREKKERFSLILESASTNQTSMYLCASSFPLTYEQYFGPGTRLTVT.

The rearrangement links TRBV7-2 to TRBJ2-1; no clear D gene. Trimming left V 0 bases short and J 0 bases short, with 6 bases between. This CDR3 region has 15 residues. CDR1 is SGHTA, CDR2 FQGNSA, per germline. The CDR3 bases are TGTGCCAGCAGCTTAGCTCAGAACTCCTACAATGAGCAGTTCTTC. It is translated as CASSLAQNSYNEQFF.

The chain has TRBV14 and TRBJ1-2; D perhaps matches TRBD1 (5 bases). CDR3 length equals 14 residues. Germline values: CDR1 SGHDN, CDR2 FVKESK. V was clipped by 4 bases and J by 4 bases, with 13 bases between them. CDR3 protein: CASSLTLDSYGYTF. The CDR3 coding sequence is TGTGCCAGCAGCCTGACTTTAGACAGCTATGGCTACACCTTC.

This clonotype was seen a few times. The J gene is TRBJ2-7, the V gene TRBV15; D gene uncertain. The CDR3 spans 12 residues. Germline CDR1 LNHNV, CDR2 YYDKDF (reference sequence). V shed 3 bases and J shed 3 bases, with 6 bases lying between them. The CDR3 sequence: CATSSGHYEQYF. CDR3 bases: TGTGCCACCAGCAGCGGCCACTACGAGCAGTACTTC.

This rearrangement joins TRBV7-2 to TRBJ2-1, with D perhaps matching TRBD2 (5 bases). Germline CDR1 SGHTA, CDR2 FQGNSA. The ends were cut back, 5 bases at V and 2 bases at J, with 13 bases in the middle. This CDR3 has 15 amino acids. CDR3 in amino acids: CASSLQVSAYNEQFF. CDR3 DNA: TGTGCCAGCAGCCTTCAGGTTAGCGCCTACAATGAGCAGTTCTTC.

The count of this clonotype is one. The chain has TRBV27 and TRBJ1-4; D gene ambiguous. V was pared by 4 bases and J by 8 bases, with 17 bases between. The CDR3 is made up of 15 amino acids. Germline values: CDR1 MNHEY, CDR2 SMNVEV (reference sequence). This CDR3 reads CASSSQWAVREKLFF. The CDR3 bases are TGTGCCAGCAGTTCCCAATGGGCGGTTCGGGAAAAACTGTTTTTT.

The chain recombines TRBV6-6 with TRBJ1-2, with D tentatively TRBD1 (5 bases). Germline CDR1 is MNHNY and CDR2 is SVGAGI (reference sequence). V lost 0 bases and J 0 bases, leaving 11 bases between the germline ends. CDR3 length: 16 residues. DNA for the CDR3: TGTGCCAGCAGTTACTCCAGGGAGCCTACTAACTATGGCTACACCTTC. Translated, it gives CASSYSREPTNYGYTF.

V usage is TRBV20-1 and J usage is TRBJ2-3, with 12 positions matching TRBD2. V was clipped by 3 bases and J by 5 bases; unmatched bases: 6. The CDR3 sequence is 15 residues long. Germline V gene lookup returns CDR1 DFQATT and CDR2 SNEGSKA (reference sequence). The DNA for the CDR3 is TGCAGTGCTAGCGGACTAGCGGGGCGCCTAGATACGCAGTATTTT. Protein sequence: CSASGLAGRLDTQYF.

The rearrangement uses TRBV6-6 and TRBJ2-7, with 8 positions matching TRBD1. CDR1 and CDR2 from the germline V gene are MNHNY and SVGAGI (reference sequence). The CDR3 is 14 residues long. V gave up 5 bases and J gave up 3 bases; unmatched junction bases: 6. The DNA for the CDR3 is TGTGCCAGCAGTACGGACAGGGCTTACTACGAGCAGTACTTC. It encodes CASSTDRAYYEQYF.

The chain is built from TRBV12-3 or TRBV12-4 and TRBJ2-1, with 11 bases fitting TRBD2. V lost 7 bases, J lost 8 bases, and 10 bases stayed unmatched. There are 15 residues in the CDR3. This CDR3 is CASTKLAGVFDEQFF. The DNA for the CDR3 is TGTGCCAGCACCAAACTAGCGGGGGTCTTCGATGAGCAGTTCTTC.

This clonotype showed up just a few times. In DNA, the CDR3 is TGTGCCAGCAGTAACCGACCGAGATCCTATAATTCACCCCTCCACTTT. Its protein product is CASSNRPRSYNSPLHF. The chain recombines TRBV6-5 with TRBJ1-6, with unresolved D. The CDR3 has 16 residues. Trimming stripped 5 bases from V and 1 base from J, with 12 bases between. The germline V gene has CDR1 MNHEY and CDR2 SVGAGI.

The J gene is TRBJ2-3, the V gene TRBV20-1, with unresolved D. There are 14 residues in the CDR3. Trimming left V 1 base short and J 5 bases short, with 13 bases between. Germline assignment: CDR1 DFQATT and CDR2 SNEGSKA (reference sequence). CDR3: CSARGHVGIDTQYF. CDR3 in DNA: TGCAGTGCTAGAGGCCACGTGGGGATAGATACGCAGTATTTT.